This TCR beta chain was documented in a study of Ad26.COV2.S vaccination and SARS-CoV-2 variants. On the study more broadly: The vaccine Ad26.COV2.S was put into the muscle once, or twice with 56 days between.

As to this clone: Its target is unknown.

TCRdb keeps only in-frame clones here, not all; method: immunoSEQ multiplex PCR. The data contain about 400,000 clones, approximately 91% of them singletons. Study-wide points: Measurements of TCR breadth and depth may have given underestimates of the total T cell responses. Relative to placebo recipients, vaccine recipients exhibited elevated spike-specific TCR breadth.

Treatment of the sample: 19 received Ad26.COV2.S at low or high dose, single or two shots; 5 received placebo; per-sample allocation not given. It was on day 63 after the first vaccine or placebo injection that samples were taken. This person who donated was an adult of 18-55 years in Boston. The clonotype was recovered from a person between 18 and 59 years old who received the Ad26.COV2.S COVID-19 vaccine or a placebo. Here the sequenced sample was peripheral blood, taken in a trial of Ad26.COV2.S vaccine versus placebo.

Written as DNA, the CDR3 is TGTGCCAGTAGTACAGCCGGGACAGGGGGTCAAGAGACCCAGTACTTC. Translating gives CASSTAGTGGQETQYF. This chain uses TRBV19 with TRBJ2-5; 11 nucleotides align to TRBD1. The V and J ends lost 4 bases and 2 bases, in that order; junction bases with no gene match: 6. This CDR3 has 16 amino acids. CDR1 and CDR2 (germline): LNHDA, SQIVND (reference sequence).